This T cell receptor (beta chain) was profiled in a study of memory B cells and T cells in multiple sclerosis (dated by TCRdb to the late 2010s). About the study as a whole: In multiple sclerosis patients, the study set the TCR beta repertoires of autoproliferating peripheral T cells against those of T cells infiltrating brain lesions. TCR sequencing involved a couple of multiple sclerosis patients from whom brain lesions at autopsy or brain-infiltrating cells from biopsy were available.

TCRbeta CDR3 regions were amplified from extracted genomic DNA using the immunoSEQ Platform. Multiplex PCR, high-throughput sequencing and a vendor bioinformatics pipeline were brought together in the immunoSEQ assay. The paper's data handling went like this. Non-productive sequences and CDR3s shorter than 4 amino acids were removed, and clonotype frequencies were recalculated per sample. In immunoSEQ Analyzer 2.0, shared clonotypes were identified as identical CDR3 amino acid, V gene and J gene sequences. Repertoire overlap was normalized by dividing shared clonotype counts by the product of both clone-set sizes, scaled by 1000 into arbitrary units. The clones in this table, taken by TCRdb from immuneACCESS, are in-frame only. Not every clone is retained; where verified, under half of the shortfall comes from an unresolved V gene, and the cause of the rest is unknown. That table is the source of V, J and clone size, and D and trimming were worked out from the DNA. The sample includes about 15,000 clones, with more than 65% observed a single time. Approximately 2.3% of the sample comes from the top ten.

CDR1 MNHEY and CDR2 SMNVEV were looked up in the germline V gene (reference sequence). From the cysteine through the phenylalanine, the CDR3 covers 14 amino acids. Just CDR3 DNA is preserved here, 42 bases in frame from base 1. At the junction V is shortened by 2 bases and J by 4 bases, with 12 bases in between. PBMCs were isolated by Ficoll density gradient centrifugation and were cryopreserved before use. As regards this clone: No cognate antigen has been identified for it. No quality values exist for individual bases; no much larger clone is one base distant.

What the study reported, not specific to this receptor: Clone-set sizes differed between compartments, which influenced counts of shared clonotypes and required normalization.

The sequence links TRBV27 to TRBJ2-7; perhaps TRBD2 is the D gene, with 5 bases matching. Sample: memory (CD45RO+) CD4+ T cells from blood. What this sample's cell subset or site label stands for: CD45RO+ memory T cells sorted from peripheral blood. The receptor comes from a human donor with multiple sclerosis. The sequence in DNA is TGTGCCAGCAGTTTACGGGAAGCGAAGTACGAGCAGTACTTC. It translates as CASSLREAKYEQYF.